Sequencing of this TCR beta chain was carried out in a study of cytomegalovirus exposure and HLA in healthy donors. Study conclusions and caveats: Association of 16,951 TCR beta sequences with HLA alleles was found at 0.05 false discovery rate in a later analysis.

This CDR3 has 14 residues. CDR1 MNHNS and CDR2 SASEGT come from the germline V gene. Trimming removed 4 bases at V and 6 bases at J, with 15 bases between. Of note for this clone: Antigen specificity is unknown.

Both 60 Vbeta primers and 13 Jbeta primers went into the PCR. Method: immunoSEQ multiplex PCR; TCRdb's copy keeps in-frame clones and lacks some. Of under 200,000 clones listed, 60% to 80% are singletons. This chain uses TRBV6-1 with TRBJ1-2; tentatively, D is TRBD1 (6 bases). This TCR was sampled from a man aged 45-65 years in good health and CMV-seropositive. The specimen was PBMCs. The CDR3 loop reads CASSGVTGRDGYTF. The CDR3 region has the DNA TGTGCCAGCAGTGGGGTAACAGGGAGGGATGGCTACACCTTC.